This TCR beta chain comes out of a study of blood T cell repertoires in COVID-19. The overall study: T cells, B-cell-depleted T cells, or PBMCs supplied cDNA or gDNA.

As processed by the authors: Nucleated cell number was recorded as an estimate derived from reference gene primer amplification. TCRdb keeps only in-frame clones here, not all; method: immunoSEQ multiplex PCR. V and J calls and clone size are given by that table; D and trimming were obtained from the DNA. The sample holds about 190,000 clones; about 90% are singletons and the top ten take around 0.63%. The length of the CDR3 is 13 residues. Germline CDR1 SNHLY, CDR2 FYNNEI. Trimming pared 3 bases from V and 6 bases from J, leaving 8 bases between. This clone has only a few counts. The rearrangement links TRBV2 to TRBJ2-2, with D hard to call. The TCR originated in a man aged 50 to 59 with acute or convalescent COVID-19. Source material: peripheral blood. CDR3 loop: CASSDLAAGELFF. DNA for the CDR3: TGTGCCAGCAGTGACCTGGCGGCCGGGGAGCTGTTTTTT.